The TCR beta chain described here comes from a study of shared clonotypes between healthy human individuals. General study findings and limits: Investigators collected only blood, and repertoires in tissues likely differ. What limited the represented genetic and exposure-history diversity was the small number of donors. Shared clonotypes across all four donors exceeded non-shared ones in generation probability. Despite large depth, sorted-subset datasets appeared incompletely sequenced.

Germline assignment: CDR1 GTSNPN and CDR2 SVGIG (reference sequence). Losses at the gene ends were 5 bases for V and 0 bases for J; bases not matched to a gene: 1. This CDR3 spans 13 amino acids. On this clone: Its antigen is not known.

Profiled with immunoSEQ multiplex PCR; TCRdb holds only in-frame clones, not every one. Among roughly 1,600,000 clones, approximately 98.5% were seen once, and the ten largest hold approximately 0.4%. V gene TRBV30 combines with J gene TRBJ1-3; 7 bases map to TRBD1. Sequenced input: naive CD4+ T cells sorted from blood. Documented subset: CD45RA+ positively selected. This sequence was found in a man aged 30 to 45 in good health. CDR3 in DNA: TGTGCCTGGCACAGGGGCTCTGGAAACACCATATATTTT. It is translated as CAWHRGSGNTIYF.